The 13 T cell receptor beta chains below all came from one sample that was sequenced in a study of long-term antiretroviral therapy in people with HIV (dated by TCRdb to 2021 to 2024). The immunoSEQ hsTCRB v3.0 assay was used at survey level resolution for TRB variable region sequencing. TCRdb holds this immuneACCESS table with in-frame rearrangements only. Some clones are missing; in checked studies, unresolved V genes explain under half, and the rest has no known cause. This sample has some 31,000 clones in its table, and 87% of those were observed once. Roughly 13% of the sample is in the top ten clones. The source material was unsorted PBMCs, sampled 1.1 years after starting antiretroviral therapy. All receptors come from a man aged 18 to 29 with HIV.

The J gene is TRBJ2-7, the V gene TRBV7-9, with TRBD2 matching 7 bases. J lost 5 bases, V lost 4 bases, and 8 bases had no gene match. Germline V gene data show CDR1 as SEHNR and CDR2 as FQNEAQ (reference sequence). This CDR3 region has 14 residues. This CDR3 reads CASSSSGNPHEQYF. CDR3 nucleotides: TGTGCCAGCAGCTCCAGCGGGAACCCGCACGAGCAGTACTTC.

V gene TRBV9 combines with J gene TRBJ1-6, with D perhaps TRBD1 (5 bases). V lost 0 bases, J lost 7 bases, and 11 bases lay in between. The CDR3 is made up of 15 amino acids. The germline gives CDR1 SGDLS, CDR2 YYNGEE. The CDR3: CASSVGAGPNSPLHF. The CDR3 bases are TGTGCCAGCAGCGTAGGGGCGGGACCGAATTCACCCCTCCACTTT.

This clone was seen just once. This rearrangement joins TRBV11-2 to TRBJ2-7; D is unclear. CDR1 and CDR2 from the germline V gene are SGHAT and FQNNGV. The CDR3 sequence is 12 residues long. Trimming removed 1 base at V and 2 bases at J, with 3 bases between. The CDR3 bases are TGTGCCAGCAGCTTAGTCCCCTACGAGCAGTACTTC. Its translation: CASSLVPYEQYF.

This clone is a singleton in its sample. V and J are TRBV18 and TRBJ2-1; D is perhaps TRBD2 (5 bases). This CDR3 spans 14 amino acids. V was shortened by 3 bases and J by 3 bases, with 9 bases between the two germline ends. Germline-derived CDR1 and CDR2 are KGHSH and LQKENI. The CDR3 nucleotides read TGTGCCAGCTCACCCGGGGTATACTACAATGAGCAGTTCTTC. Amino acid sequence: CASSPGVYYNEQFF.

V and J are TRBV7-9 and TRBJ2-3; TRBD2 aligns across 8 bases. The CDR3 length is 16 residues. Germline assignment: CDR1 SEHNR and CDR2 FQNEAQ (reference sequence). The V gene end was trimmed by 4 bases and the J gene end by 2 bases; junction bases not matched to a gene: 8. This chain's CDR3 is CASSSTIAGSTDTQYF. CDR3 coding DNA: TGTGCCAGCAGCTCAACCATAGCGGGATCCACAGATACGCAGTATTTT.

This chain uses TRBV7-3 with TRBJ2-7, with TRBD2 matching over 11 bases. CDR3 length: 16 amino acids. V lost 2 bases, J lost 0 bases, and 3 bases stayed unmatched. Germline CDR1 reads SGHTA; CDR2 reads FQGTGA. The CDR3 protein is CASSLDSGRASYEQYF. CDR3 DNA: TGTGCCAGCAGCTTAGATAGCGGGAGGGCCTCCTACGAGCAGTACTTC.

V gene TRBV9 combines with J gene TRBJ2-1, with a weak D call TRBD2 (6 bases). Germline V gene lookup returns CDR1 SGDLS and CDR2 YYNGEE. The CDR3 contains 16 residues. V was clipped by 0 bases and J by 6 bases, with 16 bases between them. The CDR3 is CASSVVRGATPNEQFF. For the CDR3, the DNA is TGTGCCAGCAGCGTAGTACGCGGGGCCACTCCCAATGAGCAGTTCTTC.

This clone counts as medium-sized. J is TRBJ2-5 and V is TRBV19; D is unclear. Germline CDR1 and CDR2: LNHDA and SQIVND (reference sequence). V lost 3 bases, J lost 4 bases, and 15 bases lay in between. The CDR3 is made up of 15 amino acids. CDR3 region: CASSMGKGFVETQYF. The DNA for the CDR3 is TGTGCCAGTAGTATGGGCAAGGGATTTGTAGAGACCCAGTACTTC. Filled out from reference TRBV19 and TRBJ2-5, the complete variable domain reads DGGITQSPKYLFRKEGQNVTLSCEQNLNHDAMYWYRQDPGQGLRLIYYSQIVNDFQKGDIAEGYSVSREKKESFPLTVTSAQKNPTAFYLCASSMGKGFVETQYFGPGTRLLVL.

The chain uses TRBV18 and TRBJ1-6, with D possibly TRBD1 on 5 matching bases. Trimming cost V 7 bases and J 4 bases, with 8 bases left between them. Germline V gene sequence: CDR1 KGHSH, CDR2 LQKENI. The CDR3 is 13 amino acids. The CDR3 region has the DNA TGTGCCAGCTGGCAGGGATATAATTCACCCCTCCACTTT. Protein: CASWQGYNSPLHF.

The chain is built from TRBV6-1 and TRBJ2-3; D is undetermined. The CDR3 covers 15 residues. The germline V and J ends were trimmed by 1 base and 2 bases, with 10 bases remaining between them. Germline V gives CDR1 MNHNS, CDR2 SASEGT. CDR3 sequence reads: CASSEVPSITDTQYF. The CDR3 bases are TGTGCCAGCAGTGAAGTACCCTCAATCACAGATACGCAGTATTTT.

The chain couples TRBV18 to TRBJ1-4, with 9 nucleotides matching TRBD1. Germline assignment: CDR1 KGHSH and CDR2 LQKENI. The CDR3 contains 18 residues. Trimming removed 0 bases from V and 8 bases from J; junction bases left unmatched: 13. The CDR3 DNA reads as TGTGCCAGCTCACCACCAGGGTCCACAGGGGGCGCAGGGGAAAAACTGTTTTTT. Its protein product is CASSPPGSTGGAGEKLFF. The full variable domain, rest sourced from reference TRBV18 and TRBJ1-4, is NAGVMQNPRHLVRRRGQEARLRCSPMKGHSHVYWYRQLPEEGLKFMVYLQKENIIDESGMPKERFSAEFPKEGPSILRIQQVVRGDSAAYFCASSPPGSTGGAGEKLFFGSGTQLSVL.

This sequence joins TRBV6-1 and TRBJ1-1; the D gene is possibly TRBD1 (6 bases). The length of the CDR3 is 12 residues. V was shortened by 11 bases and J by 5 bases, with 15 bases between the two germline ends. Germline V CDR1 and CDR2: MNHNS, SASEGT. The CDR3 reads CAAPEGGTEAFF. The CDR3 DNA is TGTGCCGCCCCGGAAGGGGGGACTGAAGCTTTCTTT.

This chain links TRBV4-3 with TRBJ2-2; the D gene could be TRBD1 or TRBD2 (7 bases each). Germline-derived CDR1 and CDR2 are LGHNA and YSLEER. The CDR3 extends over 17 amino acids. V lost 3 bases, J lost 5 bases, and 19 bases lay in between. The CDR3 DNA follows: TGCGCCAGCAGCCAGGTGGGAGGGGGCGCGTGGACCGGGGAGCTGTTTTTT. Translated, it gives CASSQVGGGAWTGELFF.